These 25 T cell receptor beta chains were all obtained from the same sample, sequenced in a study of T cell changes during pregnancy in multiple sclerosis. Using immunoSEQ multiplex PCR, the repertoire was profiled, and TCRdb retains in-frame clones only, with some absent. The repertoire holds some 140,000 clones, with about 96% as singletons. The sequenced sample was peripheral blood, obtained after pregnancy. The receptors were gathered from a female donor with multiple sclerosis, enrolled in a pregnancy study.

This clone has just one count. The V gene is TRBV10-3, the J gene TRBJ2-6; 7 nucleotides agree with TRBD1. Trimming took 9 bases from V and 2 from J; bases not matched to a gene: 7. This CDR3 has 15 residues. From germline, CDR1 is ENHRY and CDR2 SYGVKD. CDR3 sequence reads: CAIRQGLAGANVLTF. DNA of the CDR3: TGTGCCATTCGACAGGGTTTGGCTGGGGCCAACGTCCTGACTTTC.

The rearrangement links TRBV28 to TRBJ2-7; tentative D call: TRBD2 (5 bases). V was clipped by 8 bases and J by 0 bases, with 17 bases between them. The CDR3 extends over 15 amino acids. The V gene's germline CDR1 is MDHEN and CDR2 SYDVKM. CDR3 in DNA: TGTGCCAGCTCTAGCAGGAGGTCTAGCTCCTACGAGCAGTACTTC. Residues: CASSSRRSSSYEQYF.

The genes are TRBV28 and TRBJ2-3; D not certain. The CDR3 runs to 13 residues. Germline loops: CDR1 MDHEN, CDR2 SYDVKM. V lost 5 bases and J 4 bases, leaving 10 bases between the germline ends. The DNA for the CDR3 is TGTGCCAGCAGTCCGCTCGGAGCAGATACGCAGTATTTT. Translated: CASSPLGADTQYF.

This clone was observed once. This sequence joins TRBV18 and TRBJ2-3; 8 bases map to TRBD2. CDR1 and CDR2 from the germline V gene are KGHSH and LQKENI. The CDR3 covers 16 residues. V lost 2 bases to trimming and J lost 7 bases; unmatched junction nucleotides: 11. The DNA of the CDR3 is TGTGCCAGCTCACCATTGGGGCTAGCGGGCTTATATACGCAGTATTTT. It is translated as CASSPLGLAGLYTQYF. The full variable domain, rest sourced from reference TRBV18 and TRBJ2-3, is NAGVMQNPRHLVRRRGQEARLRCSPMKGHSHVYWYRQLPEEGLKFMVYLQKENIIDESGMPKERFSAEFPKEGPSILRIQQVVRGDSAAYFCASSPLGLAGLYTQYFGPGTRLTVL.

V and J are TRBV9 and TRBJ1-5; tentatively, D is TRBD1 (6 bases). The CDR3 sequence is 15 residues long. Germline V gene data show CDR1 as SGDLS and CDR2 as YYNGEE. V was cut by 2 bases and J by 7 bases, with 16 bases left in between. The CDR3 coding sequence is TGTGCCAGCAGCGTTGACTGGACAGTTGGACAGCCCCAGCATTTT. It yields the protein CASSVDWTVGQPQHF.

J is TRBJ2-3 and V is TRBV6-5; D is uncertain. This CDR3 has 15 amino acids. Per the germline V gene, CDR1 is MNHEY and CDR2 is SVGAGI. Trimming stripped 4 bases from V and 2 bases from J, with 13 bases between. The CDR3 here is CASSSPSRATDTQYF. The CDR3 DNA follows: TGTGCCAGCAGTTCCCCTTCCCGCGCCACAGATACGCAGTATTTT.

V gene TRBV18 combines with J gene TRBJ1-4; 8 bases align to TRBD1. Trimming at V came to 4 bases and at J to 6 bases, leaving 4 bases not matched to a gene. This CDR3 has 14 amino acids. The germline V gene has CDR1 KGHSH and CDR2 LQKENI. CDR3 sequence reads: CASSHDRGDEKLFF. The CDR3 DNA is TGTGCCAGCTCACACGACAGGGGCGATGAAAAACTGTTTTTT.

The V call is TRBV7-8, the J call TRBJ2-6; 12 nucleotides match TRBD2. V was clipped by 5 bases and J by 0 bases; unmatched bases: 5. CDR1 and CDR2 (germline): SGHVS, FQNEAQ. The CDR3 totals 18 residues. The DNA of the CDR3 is TGTGCCAGCAGCCCGACTAGCGGGAGCGTCTCTGGGGCCAACGTCCTGACTTTC. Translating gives CASSPTSGSVSGANVLTF. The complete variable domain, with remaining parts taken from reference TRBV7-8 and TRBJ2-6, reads GAGVSQSPRYKVAKRGQDVALRCDPISGHVSLFWYQQALGQGPEFLTYFQNEAQLDKSGLPSDRFFAERPEGSVSTLKIQRTQQEDSAVYLCASSPTSGSVSGANVLTFGAGSRLTVL.

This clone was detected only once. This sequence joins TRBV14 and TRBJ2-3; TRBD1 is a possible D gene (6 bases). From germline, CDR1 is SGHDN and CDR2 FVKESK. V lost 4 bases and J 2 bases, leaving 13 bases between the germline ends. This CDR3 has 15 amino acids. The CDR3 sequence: CASSRTGSLTDTQYF. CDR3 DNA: TGTGCCAGCAGCCGCACAGGGAGCCTCACAGATACGCAGTATTTT.

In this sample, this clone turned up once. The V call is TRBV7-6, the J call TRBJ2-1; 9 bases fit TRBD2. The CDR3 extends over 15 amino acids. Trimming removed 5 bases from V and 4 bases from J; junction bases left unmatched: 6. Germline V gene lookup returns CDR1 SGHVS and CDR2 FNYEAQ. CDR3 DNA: TGTGCCAGCAGCGACCTAGCGGGACTATACAATGAGCAGTTCTTC. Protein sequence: CASSDLAGLYNEQFF.

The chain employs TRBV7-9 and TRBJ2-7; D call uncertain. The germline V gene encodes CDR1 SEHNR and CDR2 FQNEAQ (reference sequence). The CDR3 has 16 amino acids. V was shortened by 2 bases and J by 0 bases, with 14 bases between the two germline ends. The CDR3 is CASSLSETMVSYEQYF. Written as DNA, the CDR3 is TGTGCCAGCAGCTTATCAGAGACAATGGTCTCCTACGAGCAGTACTTC.

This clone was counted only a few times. CDR3 in DNA: TGTGCCAGCAGTTACCGGACAGAAGGGGCTTTCTTT. The encoded protein is CASSYRTEGAFF. The chain joins TRBV2 to TRBJ1-1, with D perhaps TRBD1 (6 bases). The CDR3 runs to 12 residues. V lost 5 bases and J lost 11, with 15 bases in between. CDR1 and CDR2 (germline): SNHLY, FYNNEI.

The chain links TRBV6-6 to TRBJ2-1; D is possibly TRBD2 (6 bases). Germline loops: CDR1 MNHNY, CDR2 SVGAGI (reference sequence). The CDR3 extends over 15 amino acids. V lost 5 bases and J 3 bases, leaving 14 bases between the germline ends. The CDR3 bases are TGTGCCAGCAGTATTTTAGCGGTTAACTACAATGAGCAGTTCTTC. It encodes CASSILAVNYNEQFF.

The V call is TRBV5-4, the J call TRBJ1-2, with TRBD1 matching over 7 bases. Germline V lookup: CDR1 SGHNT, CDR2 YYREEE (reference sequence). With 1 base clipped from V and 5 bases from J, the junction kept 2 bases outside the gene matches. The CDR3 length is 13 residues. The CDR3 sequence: CASSLQGEYGYTF. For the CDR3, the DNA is TGTGCCAGCAGCTTGCAGGGGGAATATGGCTACACCTTC.

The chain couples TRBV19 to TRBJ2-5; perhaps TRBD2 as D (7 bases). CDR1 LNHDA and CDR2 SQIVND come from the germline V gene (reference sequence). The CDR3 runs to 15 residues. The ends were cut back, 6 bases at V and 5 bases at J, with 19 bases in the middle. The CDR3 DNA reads TGTGCCAGTAGCATGTTTCAGGGGAGGGAGGAGACCCAGTACTTC. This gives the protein CASSMFQGREETQYF. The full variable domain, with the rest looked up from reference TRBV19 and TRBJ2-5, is DGGITQSPKYLFRKEGQNVTLSCEQNLNHDAMYWYRQDPGQGLRLIYYSQIVNDFQKGDIAEGYSVSREKKESFPLTVTSAQKNPTAFYLCASSMFQGREETQYFGPGTRLLVL.

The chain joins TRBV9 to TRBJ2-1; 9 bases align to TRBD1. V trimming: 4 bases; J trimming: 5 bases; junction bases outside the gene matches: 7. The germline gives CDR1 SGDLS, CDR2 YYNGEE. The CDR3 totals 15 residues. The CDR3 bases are TGTGCCAGCAGCAGTCCCGGGACAGGGAACAATGAGCAGTTCTTC. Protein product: CASSSPGTGNNEQFF.

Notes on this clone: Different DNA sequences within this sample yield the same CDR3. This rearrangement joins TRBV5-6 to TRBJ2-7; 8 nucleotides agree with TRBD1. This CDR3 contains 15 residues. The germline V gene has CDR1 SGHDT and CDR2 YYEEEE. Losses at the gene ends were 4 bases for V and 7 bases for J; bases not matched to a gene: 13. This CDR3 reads CASSQRTGTPNEQYF. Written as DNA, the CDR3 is TGTGCCAGCAGCCAACGGACAGGGACGCCTAATGAGCAGTACTTC. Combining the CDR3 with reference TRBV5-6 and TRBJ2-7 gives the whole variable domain DAGVTQSPTHLIKTRGQQVTLRCSPKSGHDTVSWYQQALGQGPQFIFQYYEEEERQRGNFPDRFSGHQFPNYSSELNVNALLLGDSALYLCASSQRTGTPNEQYFGPGTRLTVT.

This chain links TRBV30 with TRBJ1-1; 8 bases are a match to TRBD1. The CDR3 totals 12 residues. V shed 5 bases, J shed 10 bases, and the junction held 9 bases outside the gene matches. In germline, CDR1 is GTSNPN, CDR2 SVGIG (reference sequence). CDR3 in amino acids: CAWVQGVGSAFF. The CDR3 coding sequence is TGTGCCTGGGTACAGGGGGTCGGCTCAGCTTTCTTT.

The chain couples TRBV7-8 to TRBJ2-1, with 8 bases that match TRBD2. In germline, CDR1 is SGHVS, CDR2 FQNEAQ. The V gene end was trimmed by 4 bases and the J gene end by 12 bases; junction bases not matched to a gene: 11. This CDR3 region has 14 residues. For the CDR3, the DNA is TGTGCCAGCAGCTCCCGGGACCTCGGGGGGGGGCAGTTCTTC. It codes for CASSSRDLGGGQFF.

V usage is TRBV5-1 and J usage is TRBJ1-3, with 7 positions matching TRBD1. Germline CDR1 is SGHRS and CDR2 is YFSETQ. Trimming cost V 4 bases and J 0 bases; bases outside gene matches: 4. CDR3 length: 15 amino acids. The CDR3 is CASSLGTASGNTIYF. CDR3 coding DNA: TGCGCCAGCAGCCTCGGGACAGCCTCTGGAAACACCATATATTTT.

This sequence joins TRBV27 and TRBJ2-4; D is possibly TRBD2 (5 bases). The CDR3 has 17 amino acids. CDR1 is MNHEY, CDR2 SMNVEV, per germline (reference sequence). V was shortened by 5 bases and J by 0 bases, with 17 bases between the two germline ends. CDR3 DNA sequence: TGTGCCAGCAGTATTGGACTGGCGGAAATAGCCAAAAACATTCAGTACTTC. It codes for CASSIGLAEIAKNIQYF.

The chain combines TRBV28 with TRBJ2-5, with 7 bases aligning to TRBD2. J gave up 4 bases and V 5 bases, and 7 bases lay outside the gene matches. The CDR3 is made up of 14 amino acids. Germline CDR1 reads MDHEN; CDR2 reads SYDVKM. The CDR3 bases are TGTGCCAGCAGTGCCAGCGGGATGTTAGAGACCCAGTACTTC. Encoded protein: CASSASGMLETQYF.

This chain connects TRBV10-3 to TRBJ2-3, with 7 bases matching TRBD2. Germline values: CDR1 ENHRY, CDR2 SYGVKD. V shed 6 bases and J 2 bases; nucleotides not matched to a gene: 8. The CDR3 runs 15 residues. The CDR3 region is CAIRRGLVLTDTQYF. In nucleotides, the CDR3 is TGTGCCATCAGAAGAGGACTAGTCCTCACAGATACGCAGTATTTT.

The CDR3 DNA sequence: TGTGCCAGCAGCTTAAGGTCCATCAGGGGCAATCGGGTTTGGGCGACTACTGAAGCTTTCTTT. Its translation: CASSLRSIRGNRVWATTEAFF. The genes are TRBV7-3 and TRBJ1-1; D might be TRBD1 (6 bases). The CDR3 is made up of 21 amino acids. Between the trimmed V and J ends, which lost 1 base and 5 bases, there was a span of 32 bases. Per germline, CDR1 SGHTA and CDR2 FQGTGA.

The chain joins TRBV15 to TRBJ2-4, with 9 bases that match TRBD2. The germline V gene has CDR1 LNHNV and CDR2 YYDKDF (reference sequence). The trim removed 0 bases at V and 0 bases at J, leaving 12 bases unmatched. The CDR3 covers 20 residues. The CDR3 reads CATSRDVARGLALAKNIQYF. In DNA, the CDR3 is TGTGCCACCAGCAGAGACGTAGCACGTGGACTAGCGTTAGCCAAAAACATTCAGTACTTC. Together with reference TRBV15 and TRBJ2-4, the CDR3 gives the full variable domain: DAMVIQNPRYQVTQFGKPVTLSCSQTLNHNVMYWYQQKSSQAPKLLFHYYDKDFNNEADTPDNFQSRRPNTSFCFLDIRSPGLGDTAMYLCATSRDVARGLALAKNIQYFGAGTRLSVL.